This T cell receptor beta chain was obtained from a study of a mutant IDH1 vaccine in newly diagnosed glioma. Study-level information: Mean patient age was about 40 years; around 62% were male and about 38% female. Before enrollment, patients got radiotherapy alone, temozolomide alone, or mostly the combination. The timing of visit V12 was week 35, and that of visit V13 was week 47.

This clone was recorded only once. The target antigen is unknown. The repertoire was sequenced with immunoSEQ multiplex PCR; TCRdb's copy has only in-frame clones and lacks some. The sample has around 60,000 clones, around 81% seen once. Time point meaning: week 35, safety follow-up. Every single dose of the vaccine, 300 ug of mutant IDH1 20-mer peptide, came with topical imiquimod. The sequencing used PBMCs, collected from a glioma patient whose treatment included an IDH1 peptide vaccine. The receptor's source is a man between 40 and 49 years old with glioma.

CDR3 sequence: CAITDGSPPYEQYF. In nucleotides, the CDR3 is TGTGCCATCACCGACGGATCACCCCCCTACGAGCAGTACTTC. The chain links TRBV10-3 to TRBJ2-7, with no clear D. The germline V gene encodes CDR1 ENHRY and CDR2 SYGVKD. The CDR3 totals 14 residues. V was pared by 7 bases and J by 2 bases, with 15 bases between.